A selection of T cell receptor beta chains follows, all from one sample in a study of T-cell memory formation after mild COVID-19. One entry per CDR3 protein, called by TCRdb with MiXCR from the 5' RACE reads. This sample has about 140,000 distinct CDR3 sequences, with 11% to 15% found just once. Sample: PBMCs or a T cell subset sorted from them (not recorded which). Receptors originate from an adult woman who had mild COVID-19 (a few samples of this study predate the infection). Cell type and time point are not known. Both conserved end residues are part of each CDR3. The D gene is left open where the match is weak. Expanded clones get a size class; other rows say once, few or many, or leave the size out.

cdr3_nt cdr3_aa clone_size cdr3_length j_call d_call v_call
TGTGCCAGCAGTGAAGGAGGGTACGGAACTAATGAAAAACTGTTTTTT CASSEGGYGTNEKLFF few 16 TRBJ1-4 NA TRBV2
TGTGCCAGCAGTTACGGGGCGGGGGAATACAATGAGCAGTTCTTC CASSYGAGEYNEQFF NA 15 TRBJ2-1 TRBD2 TRBV6-5
TGTGCCAGCAGCCGGAGCGGCATCGGGGCCAACGTCCTGACTTTC CASSRSGIGANVLTF NA 15 TRBJ2-6 NA TRBV11-3
TGTGCCATCAGTACGACCGGAGGGGAGAGGTACAATGAGCAGTTCTTC CAISTTGGERYNEQFF NA 16 TRBJ2-1 NA TRBV10-3
TGTGCCAGCAGCCTACAGCGTGCAGATACGCAGTATTTT CASSLQRADTQYF few 13 TRBJ2-3 NA TRBV7-6
TGTGCCAGCAGTCATTCCGGGACAGGGATCACTGAAGCTTTCTTT CASSHSGTGITEAFF few 15 TRBJ1-1 TRBD1 TRBV7-6
TGTGCCAGCAGTTTAGGGGCAGCCTACAATGAGCAGTTCTTC CASSLGAAYNEQFF NA 14 TRBJ2-1 NA TRBV27
TGCGCCAGCAGCCAAGGGGTGGAGGGGGGTTACGGCACTGAAGCTTTCTTT CASSQGVEGGYGTEAFF many 17 TRBJ1-1 NA TRBV4-1
TGTGCCAGCAGTCCTAGACAGATAGCCAAAAACATTCAGTACTTC CASSPRQIAKNIQYF many 15 TRBJ2-4 NA TRBV12-3/TRBV12-4
TGCGCCAGCAGGACGATAGCGGGGGACTACGAGCAGTACTTC CASRTIAGDYEQYF NA 14 TRBJ2-7 TRBD2 TRBV5-1
TGTGCCACCAGCAGAGATCGGGGGGCGACCACTGAAGCTTTCTTT CATSRDRGATTEAFF NA 15 TRBJ1-1 NA TRBV15
TGCGCCAGCAGCCCGGGACTAGCTTTCAATGAGCAGTTCTTC CASSPGLAFNEQFF NA 14 TRBJ2-1 TRBD2 TRBV5-1
TGTGCCAGCAGCAGTACAGGGGCGCTGAATGAGCAGTTCTTC CASSSTGALNEQFF once 14 TRBJ2-1 TRBD1 TRBV27
TGTGCCACCAGTGATACTAGCGCCGGGGAGCTGTTTTTT CATSDTSAGELFF NA 13 TRBJ2-2 TRBD2 TRBV24-1
TGTGCCACCAGTGGCGGACAGGGGGAGAACGAGCAGTACTTC CATSGGQGENEQYF few 14 TRBJ2-7 TRBD1 TRBV24-1
TGCGCCAGCAGCCAAACCTCAAGGGTCCACTCCTACGAGCAGTACTTC CASSQTSRVHSYEQYF few 16 TRBJ2-7 NA TRBV4-1
TGCAGTGCTTCCCGACTAGCGGGAGGGTCGGATACGCAGTATTTT CSASRLAGGSDTQYF few 15 TRBJ2-3 TRBD2 TRBV20-1
TGCAGTGCTAAATCGGACAGCGCCTTCTTCTATGGCTACACCTTC CSAKSDSAFFYGYTF few 15 TRBJ1-2 NA TRBV20-1
TGTGCCAGCAGCATCCGACAGGGAAAGTCCTACAATGAGCAGTTCTTC CASSIRQGKSYNEQFF many 16 TRBJ2-1 TRBD1 TRBV7-6
TGTGCCAGCAGCTTACAGGACGGGACTGAAGCTTTCTTT CASSLQDGTEAFF NA 13 TRBJ1-1 NA TRBV5-6
TGTGCCACCAGTGCTCCCGGGACGCCGGCCGAGCAGTACTTC CATSAPGTPAEQYF NA 14 TRBJ2-7 NA TRBV24-1
TGTGCCTTAAATTCCAGGGGCGGGCCCGGGGAGCTGTTTTTT CALNSRGGPGELFF NA 14 TRBJ2-2 NA TRBV30
TGTGCCAGCAGTCCCCTCAGGCGGCAGCCGCGGAATGAGCAGTTCTTC CASSPLRRQPRNEQFF few 16 TRBJ2-1 NA TRBV6-2/TRBV6-3
TGTGCCAGCAGTTTCGGGAACACTGAAGCTTTCTTT CASSFGNTEAFF many 12 TRBJ1-1 NA TRBV12-3/TRBV12-4
TGTGCCAGCAGTTCCCACTCGACTAGCGGAGGGGACACAGATACGCAGTATTTT CASSSHSTSGGDTDTQYF few 18 TRBJ2-3 TRBD2 TRBV12-3/TRBV12-4
TGTGCCAGCAGCTTCAGTCGGGGAAGGCGGAACACTGAAGCTTTCTTT CASSFSRGRRNTEAFF NA 16 TRBJ1-1 NA TRBV5-6
TGTGCCAGTAAGGACGGGAACACTGAAGCTTTCTTT CASKDGNTEAFF few 12 TRBJ1-1 NA TRBV19
TGCAGCGCGAGCGGGAGAGGCGCCTACAATGAGCAGTTCTTC CSASGRGAYNEQFF many 14 TRBJ2-1 TRBD2 TRBV29-1
TGTGCCAGCAGTGCCGAAGGACAGGGAGTAGACGAGCAGTACTTC CASSAEGQGVDEQYF few 15 TRBJ2-7 TRBD1 TRBV6-5
TGCGCCACCGGAGGGGAACCGGGAGATGAGCAGTTCTTC CATGGEPGDEQFF few 13 TRBJ2-1 NA TRBV5-1
TGTGCCAGCAGCTACTTATCAGGGCTGAAGCTCTACGAGCAGTACTTC CASSYLSGLKLYEQYF few 16 TRBJ2-7 NA TRBV6-2/TRBV6-3
TGCAGTGCTAGAGTTTCCCTCAACATGGAGGTGTTCACAGATACGCAGTATTTT CSARVSLNMEVFTDTQYF NA 18 TRBJ2-3 NA TRBV20-1
TGTGCCAGCAGCGACCGCCACGGAGATTATTCACCCCTCCACTTT CASSDRHGDYSPLHF few 15 TRBJ1-6 NA TRBV6-4
TGCGCCAGCAGCCAAGATGGGACAGGGTACTACGAGCAGTACTTC CASSQDGTGYYEQYF NA 15 TRBJ2-7 TRBD1 TRBV4-3
TGCAGTGCTAGAGAAGAGGGAGGGTACGGCTACAATGAGCAGTTCTTC CSAREEGGYGYNEQFF NA 16 TRBJ2-1 TRBD2 TRBV20-1
TGTGCCACCAGTGAGACCGAGGGGGCAACAAGCGGGAGATACTACAATGAGCAGTTCTTC CATSETEGATSGRYYNEQFF many 20 TRBJ2-1 NA TRBV24-1
TGTGCCAGCAGCACATTACCCGGGACAGGGGGCGAGCAGTACTTC CASSTLPGTGGEQYF NA 15 TRBJ2-7 TRBD1 TRBV7-9
TGTGCCAGCAGCCGGACTAGCGGGGGGGCCACAGATACGCAGTATTTT CASSRTSGGATDTQYF NA 16 TRBJ2-3 TRBD2 TRBV4-2
TGTGCCAGCAGTCCTCCTAGCGAGCGATACGAGCAGTACTTC CASSPPSERYEQYF NA 14 TRBJ2-7 NA TRBV6-2/TRBV6-3
TGTGCCAGCAGCCCTGAGGGGTCGATCGAGCAGTACTTC CASSPEGSIEQYF few 13 TRBJ2-7 NA TRBV9
TGTGCCTGGAGTGTAATTAAGGCGGGGGCCGAGCAGTACTTC CAWSVIKAGAEQYF NA 14 TRBJ2-7 NA TRBV30
TGTGCCAGCAGCACGCGACTAGCGGGCCACCGTGATACGCAGTATTTT CASSTRLAGHRDTQYF NA 16 TRBJ2-3 TRBD2 TRBV7-9
TGCGCCAGCAGCTTGGCAAGTGAGCAGTTCTTC CASSLASEQFF NA 11 TRBJ2-1 NA TRBV5-1
TGCGCCAGCAGCCAAGTTATGGGGCTAGCGGAATCCAATGAGCAGTTCTTC CASSQVMGLAESNEQFF few 17 TRBJ2-1 TRBD2 TRBV4-1
TGTGCCACCAGTAGTACGCGGGAGACTGGGAATGAGCAGTTCTTC CATSSTRETGNEQFF few 15 TRBJ2-1 TRBD2 TRBV15
TGTGCCAGCAGTTTAGACTTCAATGAGCAGTTCTTC CASSLDFNEQFF many 12 TRBJ2-1 NA TRBV12-3/TRBV12-4
TGTGCCAGTATCGGGACAGGGTCTCGGGTTTCAGAGGGAGCTTTCTTT CASIGTGSRVSEGAFF NA 16 TRBJ1-1 TRBD1 TRBV19
TGTGCCAGCAGCTTAGGGTCGGCAGTGGACGAGCAGTACTTC CASSLGSAVDEQYF NA 14 TRBJ2-7 NA TRBV13
TGTGCCAGCAGTTTTACCCCGGATGGTTACGAGCAGTACTTC CASSFTPDGYEQYF NA 14 TRBJ2-7 NA TRBV6-2/TRBV6-3
TGCAGCGTTGGGCAGATGAACACTGAAGCTTTCTTT CSVGQMNTEAFF NA 12 TRBJ1-1 NA TRBV29-1
TGCGCCAGCAGCCAAGGGACTAGTGGGAGTGAGCAGTTCTTC CASSQGTSGSEQFF few 14 TRBJ2-1 TRBD2 TRBV4-1